The source of this T cell receptor (beta chain) is a study of cytomegalovirus exposure and HLA in healthy donors. The protocol was immunoSEQ multiplex PCR, while the TCRdb copy is restricted to in-frame clones and leaves out a portion. The sample comprises 150,000 or so clones, 85% to 90% of which are singletons, and around 3.4% rests with the top ten. The specimen was PBMCs. The TCR sequence derives from a woman between 18 and 30 years old in good health and CMV-seropositive.

CDR3 loop: CASSVGQTSNQPQHF. The CDR3 nucleotides read TGTGCCAGCAGCGTCGGACAGACTAGCAATCAGCCCCAGCATTTT. V gene TRBV9 combines with J gene TRBJ1-5, with D possibly TRBD1 on 6 matching bases. The CDR3 totals 15 residues. In germline, CDR1 is SGDLS, CDR2 YYNGEE. V was cut by 2 bases and J by 0 bases, with 9 bases left in between.